This entry features one T cell receptor beta chain sequence. Antigen specificity is unknown. These data are taken from a study of shared clonotypes between healthy human individuals. The study's findings and limits: Represented diversity, genetic and exposure-history alike, was limited by few donors. Naive subsets, compared against memory subsets, generally had larger estimated richness values. Clonotype sharing across a few donors was observed for about 5.5% of naive CD4 clonotypes.

Generated by immunoSEQ multiplex PCR, the TCRdb table keeps only in-frame clones and is missing some. This sample has about 580,000 clones; 95% to 98% occur once, and the top ten carry 0.25% to 0.35%. Only CD45RO-negative cells positively selected for CCR7 counted as naive CD8 cells, so terminally differentiated effector memory CD45RA+ cells were excluded. There were no recent acute infections or vaccinations among the donors, who were healthy HIV-negative adults. This CDR3 contains 14 residues. Trimming took 2 bases from V and 4 from J; bases not matched to a gene: 4. The V gene's germline CDR1 is SNHLY and CDR2 FYNNEI.

The chain carries TRBV2 and TRBJ1-2, with 7 bases aligning to TRBD1. The source of this sequence is a man under 40 in good health. The specimen sequenced was naive CD8+ T cells sorted from blood. CDR3 region: CASSERGQLYGYTF. The CDR3 DNA reads as TGTGCCAGCAGTGAAAGGGGACAGCTCTATGGCTACACCTTC.